This is a list of T cell receptor beta chains from one sample in a study of blood T cell repertoires in COVID-19. Generated by immunoSEQ multiplex PCR, the TCRdb table keeps only in-frame clones and is missing some. The table lists some 200,000 clones, approximately 94% of them singletons. Sequencing input: peripheral blood. All receptors come from a man aged 25-45 years with COVID-19, enrolled during active disease. Each CDR3 is given with its conserved first and last residue. The D gene is left open where the match is weak. Clone size is stated in some rows and not others, as once, few, many or a class when expanded.

V gene,D gene,J gene,CDR3 length,clone size,CDR3 protein,CDR3 DNA
TRBV24-1,TRBD2,TRBJ2-7,17,.,CATSDPGLAGGSYEQYF,TGTGCCACCAGTGACCCCGGACTAGCGGGGGGATCCTACGAGCAGTACTTC
TRBV5-4,.,TRBJ2-1,13,.,CASSLSRSNEQFF,TGTGCCAGCAGCTTGAGCAGGTCTAATGAGCAGTTCTTC
TRBV5-1,.,TRBJ1-4,14,.,CASSFTTRGEKLFF,TGCGCCAGCAGCTTCACGACCCGGGGTGAAAAACTGTTTTTT
TRBV3-1/TRBV3-2,TRBD1,TRBJ2-1,16,.,CASSHPGTGGRNEQFF,TGTGCCAGCAGCCACCCGGGGACAGGGGGCCGGAATGAGCAGTTCTTC
TRBV30,.,TRBJ1-3,12,.,CAWMYSGNTIYF,TGTGCCTGGATGTACTCTGGAAACACCATATATTTT
TRBV6-2/TRBV6-3,.,TRBJ1-2,15,.,CASSSSAGSLGGYTF,TGTGCCAGCAGTTCATCGGCAGGCTCTCTGGGTGGCTACACCTTC
TRBV3-1/TRBV3-2,TRBD1,TRBJ2-7,15,.,CASRQGMEWSYEQYF,TGTGCCAGCAGACAGGGGATGGAATGGTCCTACGAGCAGTACTTC
TRBV6-1,.,TRBJ1-6,17,.,CASSEPGRGKNNSPLHF,TGTGCCAGCAGTGAACCCGGCAGGGGCAAAAATAATTCACCCCTCCACTTT
TRBV7-2,TRBD2,TRBJ2-3,19,.,CASSLPTSGGAIGTDTQYF,TGTGCCAGCAGCTTGCCCACCAGCGGGGGGGCGATCGGCACAGATACGCAGTATTTT
TRBV24-1,.,TRBJ2-3,16,.,CATSDATGLSTDTQYF,TGTGCCACCAGTGATGCCACAGGGTTGAGCACAGATACGCAGTATTTT
TRBV4-1,.,TRBJ2-4,15,.,CASSQDWSQGNIQYF,TGCGCCAGCAGCCAAGATTGGTCCCAGGGAAACATTCAGTACTTC
TRBV13,TRBD1,TRBJ1-5,15,.,CASSLGRQGYQPQHF,TGTGCCAGCAGCTTAGGCCGACAGGGGTATCAGCCCCAGCATTTT
TRBV7-6,TRBD2,TRBJ2-1,12,.,CASSPAGDEQFF,TGTGCCAGCAGCCCAGCGGGGGATGAGCAGTTCTTC
TRBV10-1,.,TRBJ1-3,19,.,CASSERRDTWPSLGNTIYF,TGCGCCAGCAGTGAGCGAAGAGACACTTGGCCTTCGTTAGGAAACACCATATATTTT
TRBV28,.,TRBJ2-7,11,.,CASSANYEQYF,TGTGCCAGCAGTGCGAACTACGAGCAGTACTTC
TRBV10-3,.,TRBJ1-3,14,.,CAISEQGSGNTIYF,TGTGCCATCAGTGAGCAGGGCTCTGGAAACACCATATATTTT
TRBV11-2,.,TRBJ2-7,16,once,CASSPGFGDGTYEQYF,TGTGCCAGCAGCCCTGGCTTCGGAGACGGTACCTACGAGCAGTACTTC
TRBV5-6,.,TRBJ1-1,14,.,CASSLGGLGTEAFF,TGTGCCAGCAGCTTAGGAGGGCTTGGTACTGAAGCTTTCTTT
TRBV30,.,TRBJ1-3,14,.,CAWRAGAPGNTIYF,TGTGCCTGGAGGGCAGGGGCGCCGGGAAACACCATATATTTT
TRBV10-3,TRBD2,TRBJ2-7,14,.,CAISGTSGGLEQYF,TGTGCCATCAGTGGGACTAGCGGGGGTCTTGAGCAGTACTTC
TRBV7-6,TRBD2,TRBJ2-7,16,.,CASSGGLAGGSYEQYF,TGTGCCAGCAGCGGAGGACTAGCGGGGGGTTCCTACGAGCAGTACTTC
TRBV10-3,TRBD1,TRBJ1-4,16,.,CAISPGTDQGNEKLFF,TGTGCCATCAGTCCCGGGACAGACCAGGGAAATGAAAAACTGTTTTTT
TRBV18,TRBD1,TRBJ1-1,14,.,CASSPRDRGQRAFF,TGTGCCAGCTCACCCAGGGACAGGGGGCAGAGAGCTTTCTTT
TRBV6-5,TRBD1,TRBJ1-1,15,once,CASSFSFRGQTEAFF,TGTGCCAGCAGTTTTTCTTTCAGGGGGCAAACTGAAGCTTTCTTT
TRBV2,.,TRBJ1-2,14,.,CASSESGSAYGYTF,TGTGCCAGCAGTGAAAGTGGGAGCGCCTATGGCTACACCTTC
TRBV3-1/TRBV3-2,TRBD1,TRBJ2-5,15,once,CASSQQPQGQETQYF,TGTGCCAGCAGCCAACAACCACAGGGGCAAGAGACCCAGTACTTC
TRBV5-1,.,TRBJ1-2,14,.,CASSLATGGVGYTF,TGCGCCAGCAGCTTGGCTACGGGGGGTGTTGGCTACACCTTC
TRBV5-1,.,TRBJ1-2,11,.,CASSNLRGYTF,TGCGCCAGCAGCAACCTCCGGGGCTACACCTTC